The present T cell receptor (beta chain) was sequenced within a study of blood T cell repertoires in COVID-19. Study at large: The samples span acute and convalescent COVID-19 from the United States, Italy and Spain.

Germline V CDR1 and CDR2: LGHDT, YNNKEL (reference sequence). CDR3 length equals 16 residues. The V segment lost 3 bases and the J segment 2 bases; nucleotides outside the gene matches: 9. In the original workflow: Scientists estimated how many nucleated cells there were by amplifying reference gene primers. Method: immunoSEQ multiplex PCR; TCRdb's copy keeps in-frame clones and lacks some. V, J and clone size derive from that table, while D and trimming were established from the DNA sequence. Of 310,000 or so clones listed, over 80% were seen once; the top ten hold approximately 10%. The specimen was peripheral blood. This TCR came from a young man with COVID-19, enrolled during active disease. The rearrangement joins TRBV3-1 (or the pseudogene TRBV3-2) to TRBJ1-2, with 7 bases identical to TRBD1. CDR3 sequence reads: CASSHTHRGRNYGYTF. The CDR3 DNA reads TGTGCCAGCAGCCATACCCACAGGGGACGGAACTATGGCTACACCTTC.